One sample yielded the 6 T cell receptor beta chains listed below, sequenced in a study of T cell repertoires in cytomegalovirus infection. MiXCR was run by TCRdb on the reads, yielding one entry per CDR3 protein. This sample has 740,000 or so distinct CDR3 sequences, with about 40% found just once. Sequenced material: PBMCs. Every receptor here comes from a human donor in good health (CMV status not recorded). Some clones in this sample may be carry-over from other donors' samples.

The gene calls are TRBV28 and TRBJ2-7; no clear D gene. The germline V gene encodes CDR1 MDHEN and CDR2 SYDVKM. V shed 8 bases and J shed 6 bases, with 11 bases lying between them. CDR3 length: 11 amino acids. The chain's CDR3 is CASVFRSEQYF. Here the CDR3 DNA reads TGTGCCAGCGTATTCAGGTCCGAGCAGTACTTC.

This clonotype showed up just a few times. CDR3 nucleotides: TGTGCCAGCGGAGCGGGCTTCAATTCACCCCTCCACTTT. Its protein product is CASGAGFNSPLHF. The chain employs TRBV6-4 and TRBJ1-6; D gene uncertain. Germline CDR1 reads MRHNA; CDR2 reads SNTAGT. Trimming removed 8 bases from V and 7 bases from J, with 12 bases in between. The CDR3 loop spans 13 amino acids.

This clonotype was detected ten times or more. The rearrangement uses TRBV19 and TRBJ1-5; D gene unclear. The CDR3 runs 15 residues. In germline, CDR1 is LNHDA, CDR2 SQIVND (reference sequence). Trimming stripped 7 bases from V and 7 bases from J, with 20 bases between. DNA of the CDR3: TGTGCCAGTAAAGTCGGGAGCCAAGCGGGGCAGCCCCAGCATTTT. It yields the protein CASKVGSQAGQPQHF.

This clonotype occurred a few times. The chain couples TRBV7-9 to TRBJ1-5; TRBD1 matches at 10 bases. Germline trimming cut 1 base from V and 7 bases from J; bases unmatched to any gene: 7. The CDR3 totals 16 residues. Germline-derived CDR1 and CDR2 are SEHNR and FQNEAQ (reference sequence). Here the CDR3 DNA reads TGTGCCAGCAGCTTAGGGGACAGGGGAACGGGGCAGCCCCAGCATTTT. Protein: CASSLGDRGTGQPQHF.

CDR3 sequence (DNA): TGTGCCACCAGCATTGGCAGGGGAACCACCGGGGAGCTGTTTTTT. Protein product: CATSIGRGTTGELFF. This chain joins TRBV15 and TRBJ2-2; tentatively, D is TRBD1 (6 bases). The CDR3 consists of 15 residues. V was pared by 4 bases and J by 4 bases, with 13 bases between. Per germline, CDR1 LNHNV and CDR2 YYDKDF (reference sequence).

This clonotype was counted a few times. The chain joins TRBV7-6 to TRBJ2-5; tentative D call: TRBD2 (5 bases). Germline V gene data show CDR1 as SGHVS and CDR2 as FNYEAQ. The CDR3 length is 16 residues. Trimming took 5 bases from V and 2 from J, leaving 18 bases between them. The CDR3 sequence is CASSLTAGTSQETQYF. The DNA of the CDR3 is TGTGCCAGCAGCCTTACGGCGGGCACCAGTCAAGAGACCCAGTACTTC.